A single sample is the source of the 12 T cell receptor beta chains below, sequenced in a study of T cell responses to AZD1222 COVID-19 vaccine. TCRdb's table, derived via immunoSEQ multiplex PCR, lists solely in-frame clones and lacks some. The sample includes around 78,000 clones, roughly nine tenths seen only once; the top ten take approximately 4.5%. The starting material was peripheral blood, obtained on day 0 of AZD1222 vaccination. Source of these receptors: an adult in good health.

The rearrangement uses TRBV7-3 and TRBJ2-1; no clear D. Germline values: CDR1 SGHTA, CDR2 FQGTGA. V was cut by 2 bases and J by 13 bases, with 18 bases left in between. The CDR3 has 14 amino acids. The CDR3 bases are TGTGCCAGCAGCTTAGGTCTCGCGGATGGTGAACAGTTCTTC. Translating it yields CASSLGLADGEQFF.

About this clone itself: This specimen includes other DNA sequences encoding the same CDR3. CDR3 bases: TGTGCCAGCAGTTTAGGAGATAGCAATCAGCCCCAGCATTTT. As protein: CASSLGDSNQPQHF. The gene calls are TRBV27 and TRBJ1-5; D is unclear. The CDR3 runs 14 residues. V was clipped by 2 bases and J by 0 bases, with 5 bases between them. The germline gives CDR1 MNHEY, CDR2 SMNVEV (reference sequence).

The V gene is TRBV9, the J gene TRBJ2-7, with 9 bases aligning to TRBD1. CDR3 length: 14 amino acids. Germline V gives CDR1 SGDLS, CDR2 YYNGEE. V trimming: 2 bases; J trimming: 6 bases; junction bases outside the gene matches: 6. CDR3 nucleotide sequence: TGTGCCAGCAGCGTCCTGGGACAGGGCTCCGAGCAGTACTTC. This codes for CASSVLGQGSEQYF.

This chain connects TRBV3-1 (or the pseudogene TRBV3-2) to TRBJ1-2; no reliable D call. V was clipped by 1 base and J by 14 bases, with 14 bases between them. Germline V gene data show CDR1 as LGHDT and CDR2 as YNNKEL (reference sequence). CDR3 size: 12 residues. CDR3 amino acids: CASSQGPRVWTF. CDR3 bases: TGTGCCAGCAGCCAAGGGCCAAGAGTATGGACCTTC.

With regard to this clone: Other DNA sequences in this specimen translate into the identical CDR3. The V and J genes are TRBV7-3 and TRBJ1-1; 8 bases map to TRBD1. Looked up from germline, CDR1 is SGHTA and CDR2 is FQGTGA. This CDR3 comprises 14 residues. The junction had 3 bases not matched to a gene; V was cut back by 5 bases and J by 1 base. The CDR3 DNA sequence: TGTGCCAGCAGCCCAGGACAGGGGAACACTGAAGCTTTCTTT. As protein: CASSPGQGNTEAFF. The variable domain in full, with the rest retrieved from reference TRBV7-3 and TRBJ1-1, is GAGVSQTPSNKVTEKGKYVELRCDPISGHTALYWYRQSLGQGPEFLIYFQGTGAADDSGLPNDRFFAVRPEGSVSTLKIQRTERGDSAVYLCASSPGQGNTEAFFGQGTRLTVV.

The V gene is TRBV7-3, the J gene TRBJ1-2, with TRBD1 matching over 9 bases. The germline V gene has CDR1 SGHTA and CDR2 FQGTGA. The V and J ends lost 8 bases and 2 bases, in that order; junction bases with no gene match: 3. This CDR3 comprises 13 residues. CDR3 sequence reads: CASGQGLNYGYTF. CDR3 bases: TGTGCCAGCGGACAGGGGTTAAACTATGGCTACACCTTC.

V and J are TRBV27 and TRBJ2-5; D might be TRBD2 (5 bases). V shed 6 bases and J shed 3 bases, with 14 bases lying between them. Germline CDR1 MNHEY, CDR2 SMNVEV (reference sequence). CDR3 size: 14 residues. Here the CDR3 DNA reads TGTGCCAGCAGCCCCCGCCCCGGGAAAGAGACCCAGTACTTC. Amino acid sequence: CASSPRPGKETQYF.

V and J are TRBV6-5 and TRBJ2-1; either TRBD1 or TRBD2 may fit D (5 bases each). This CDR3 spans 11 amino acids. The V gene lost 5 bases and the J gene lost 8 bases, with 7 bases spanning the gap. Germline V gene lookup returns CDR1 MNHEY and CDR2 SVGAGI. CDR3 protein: CASSRGDEQFF. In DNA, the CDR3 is TGTGCCAGCAGTCGGGGCGATGAGCAGTTCTTC.

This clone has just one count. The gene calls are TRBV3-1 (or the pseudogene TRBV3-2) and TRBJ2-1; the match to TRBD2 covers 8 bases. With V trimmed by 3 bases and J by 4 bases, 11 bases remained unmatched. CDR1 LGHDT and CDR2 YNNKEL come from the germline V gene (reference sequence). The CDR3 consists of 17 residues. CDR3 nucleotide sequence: TGTGCCAGCAGCCAGACCCTCCAGGCGGGGGGATACAATGAGCAGTTCTTC. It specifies CASSQTLQAGGYNEQFF.

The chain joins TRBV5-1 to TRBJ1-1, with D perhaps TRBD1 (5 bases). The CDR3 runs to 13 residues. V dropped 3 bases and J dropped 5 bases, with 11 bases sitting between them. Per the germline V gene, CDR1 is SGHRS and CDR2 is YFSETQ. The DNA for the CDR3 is TGCGCCAGCAGCTCACAGGACAATACTGAAGCTTTCTTT. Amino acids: CASSSQDNTEAFF.

This CDR3 is CASSRLEAGLGLREQYF. The CDR3 DNA sequence: TGTGCCAGCAGTCGTCTGGAAGCGGGACTCGGGTTGCGGGAGCAGTACTTC. The chain uses TRBV27 and TRBJ2-7; the match to TRBD2 covers 7 bases. V dropped 5 bases and J dropped 7; count of bases not matched to a gene: 20. The germline gives CDR1 MNHEY, CDR2 SMNVEV (reference sequence). CDR3 length equals 17 residues.

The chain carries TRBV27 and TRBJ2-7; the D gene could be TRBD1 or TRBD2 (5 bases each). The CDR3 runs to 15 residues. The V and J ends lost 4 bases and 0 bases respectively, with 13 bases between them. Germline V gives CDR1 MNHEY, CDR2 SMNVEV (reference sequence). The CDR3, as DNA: TGTGCCAGCAGTTCGGGACGCCCTTTCTCCTACGAGCAGTACTTC. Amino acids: CASSSGRPFSYEQYF.